Described below is a single T cell receptor (beta chain) sequence and its context. Its matching antigen is unknown. The sample is drawn from a study of OX40 agonist ivuxolimab in advanced cancers. Whole-study context: Prior anti-PD-1, anti-PD-L1 or anti-CTLA-4 therapy was allowed; approximately 40% had some.

Sequenced by immunoSEQ multiplex PCR; TCRdb stores in-frame clones only, minus some. The profile shows about 82,000 clones, about 87% of them singletons. Study-level points and caveats: Antigen targets of the expanded peripheral T cells went undetermined.

The CDR3 runs 14 residues. The V end was cut by 4 bases, the J end by 6 bases, with 15 bases between. The germline V gene has CDR1 MNHEY and CDR2 SMNVEV (reference sequence). This clonotype was sampled from an adult with an advanced solid tumor such as melanoma, head and neck, liver or kidney cancer. The specimen was CD4+ or CD8+ T cells sorted from blood, collected in a trial of the OX40 agonist ivuxolimab. The chain joins TRBV27 to TRBJ1-2; possibly TRBD1 for D (6 bases). The chain's CDR3 is CASSSRDIADGYTF. The DNA of the CDR3 is TGTGCCAGCAGTTCGAGGGACATTGCGGATGGCTACACCTTC.